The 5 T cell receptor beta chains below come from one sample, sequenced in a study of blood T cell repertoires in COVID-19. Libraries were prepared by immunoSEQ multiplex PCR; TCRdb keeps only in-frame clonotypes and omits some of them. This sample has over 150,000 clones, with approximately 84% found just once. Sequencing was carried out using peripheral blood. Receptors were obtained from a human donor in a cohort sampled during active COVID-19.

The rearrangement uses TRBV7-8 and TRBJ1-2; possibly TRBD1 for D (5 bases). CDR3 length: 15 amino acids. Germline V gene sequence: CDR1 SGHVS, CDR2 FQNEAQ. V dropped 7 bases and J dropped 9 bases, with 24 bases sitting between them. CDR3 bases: TGTGCCAGCACCACCCAGTTCAGGGATCTCAAGCGCTACACCTTC. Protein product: CASTTQFRDLKRYTF.

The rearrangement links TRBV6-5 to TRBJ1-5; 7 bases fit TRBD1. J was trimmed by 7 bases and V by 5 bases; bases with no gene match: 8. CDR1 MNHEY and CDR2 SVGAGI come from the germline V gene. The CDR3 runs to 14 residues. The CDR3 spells CASSRQGDKQPQHF. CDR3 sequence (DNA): TGTGCCAGCAGTCGACAGGGCGATAAACAGCCCCAGCATTTT.

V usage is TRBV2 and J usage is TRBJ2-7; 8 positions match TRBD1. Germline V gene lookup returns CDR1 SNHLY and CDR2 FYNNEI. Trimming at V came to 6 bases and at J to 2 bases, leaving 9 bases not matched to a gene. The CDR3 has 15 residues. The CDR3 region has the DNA TGTGCCAGCAGCGTGGACAGGGCGGGGACCTACGAGCAGTACTTC. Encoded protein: CASSVDRAGTYEQYF.

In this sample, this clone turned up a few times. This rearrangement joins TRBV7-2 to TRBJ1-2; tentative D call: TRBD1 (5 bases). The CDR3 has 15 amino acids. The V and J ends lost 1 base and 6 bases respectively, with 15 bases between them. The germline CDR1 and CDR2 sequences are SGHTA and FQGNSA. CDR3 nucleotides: TGTGCCAGCAGCTTAGAGGGGACTGGCTCGAATGGCTACACCTTC. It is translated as CASSLEGTGSNGYTF.

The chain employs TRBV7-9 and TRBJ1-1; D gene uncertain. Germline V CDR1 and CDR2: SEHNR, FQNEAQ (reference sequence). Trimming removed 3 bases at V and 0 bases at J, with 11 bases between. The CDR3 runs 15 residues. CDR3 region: CASSFTPRMNTEAFF. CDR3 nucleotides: TGTGCCAGCAGCTTCACCCCCAGGATGAACACTGAAGCTTTCTTT.